This TCR beta chain was retrieved from a study of shared clonotypes between healthy human individuals (dated by TCRdb to about 2020). For the study in its entirety: The cohort included a few men and a couple of women between 18 and 49 years of age. For each donor, CD4 naive and CD4 memory were each given three plates, CD8 naive was given two plates, and CD8 memory was given one plate. Blood TCR repertoires of about 5 healthy adults were deeply sequenced to estimate repertoire size and the extent of clonotype sharing between individuals. To increase sequencing depth and limit assay-specific biases, TCR repertoire library preparation and sequencing were carried out by different laboratories using diverse techniques. Leukapheresis yielded between about 0.85 and 10 billion PBMCs per donor.

With respect to this clone: Its antigen is currently not known. No much larger clonotype is one base removed from it; base qualities were not supplied.

CD8 naive samples consisted of CD45RO-negative cells that were positively selected for CCR7, yielding a CD45RA+CCR7+ population without TemRA cells. Healthy HIV-negative adults with no recently reported acute infections or vaccinations were included as donors. All donors were Caucasian adults living in Nashville, Tennessee, USA. Blood was obtained by leukapheresis, after which PBMCs were separated by Ficoll-Histopaque density gradient centrifugation and cryopreserved in liquid nitrogen vapor phase. Analytical flow cytometry was used to check the purity and quantity of each magnetically sorted T cell population. Genomic DNA was isolated from every sorted fraction and measured by UV absorbance on a Nanodrop 2000c. Using the deep immunoSEQ assay, multiplex PCR amplified TCR CDR3 regions from genomic DNA. For each cell subset, the extracted genomic DNA was distributed evenly across all wells of several immunoSEQ 96-well plates, and each plate served as one replicate. For sorted subsets, each replicate PCR was loaded with roughly 190 ng genomic DNA, equivalent to 25,000 to 30,000 T cell genomes. Purified libraries were measured with a Qubit 3.0 fluorometer, size-checked on a Bioanalyzer 2100, and measured again with the KAPA Library Quantification kit. Each immunoSEQ 96-well plate was sequenced on its own single-read 150-cycle Illumina NextSeq 550 flow cell. Regarding the original processing steps: Because only junctional sequences without quality scores were contained in the immunoSEQ output, filtering matching that applied to full-length reads could not be performed. Sequences were annotated with PyIR, a Python wrapper for IgBLAST v1.9, and V/J genes and CDR3 were assigned using IMGT germline references. Reads were removed for weak V/J assignments (E-value above 1e-6), missing CDR3, stop codons, out-of-frame junctions, or ambiguous translated residues. V3J clonotypes were defined as sequences sharing an identical inferred V gene, J gene, and CDR3 amino acid sequence. The percentage overlap between two repertoires was calculated by dividing the number of shared unique clonotypes by the size of the smaller repertoire. Repertoire richness was assessed with RTK rarefaction, the Chao1 estimator, and Recon v2.1 estimates of unobserved clonotypes. For all TCRbeta clonotypes obtained by the gDNA method from four donors, generation probabilities were computed with OLGA. Here the immuneACCESS table is served through TCRdb, limited to in-frame sequences with V and J called. Missing clones are a known gap in these copies; in checked studies unresolved V genes cover under half, and the rest lacks a known reason. The V and J calls and clone size come from that table; D and trimming were worked out from the DNA. The sample records around 1.9 million clones, 93% of which are singletons. Of the sample, 1.5% to 2% is held by the ten largest clones.

Broader findings and caveats from the paper: Based on pairwise subsampling, the degree of clonotype sharing among donors was expected to be affected by sequencing depth. Only blood was sampled, and tissue TCR repertoires likely differ from those in blood. Incomplete sequencing was indicated by rarefaction of sorted-subset datasets, despite the large sequencing depth. The small number of donors limited the genetic and exposure-history diversity represented. When a handful of donors were compared, the shared fraction of clonotypes was about 5.2% for naive CD4, about 4% for naive CD8, 2.3% for memory CD4, and 0.4% for memory CD8. Clonotypes shared by all four sorted-subset donors showed higher generation probabilities than non-shared clonotypes. Estimated clonotype richness was generally larger for naive than for memory subsets.

This receptor was obtained from a man aged 18 to 30 in good health. Some clones in this sample may be carry-over from other donors' samples. Material for sequencing was naive CD8+ T cells from PBMCs. This specimen's cell subset or site label, interpreted: CD45RA+CCR7+.

The DNA sequence reads TGTGCCAGCAGAAGTAGCGGGAGAGGCACAGATACGCAGTATTTT. It codes for CASRSSGRGTDTQYF. The chain uses TRBV28 and TRBJ2-3; 9 bases in the middle match TRBD2. After removal of 6 bases from V and 1 base from J, the junction retains 5 bases not matched to a gene. The CDR1 and CDR2 encoded by the germline V gene are MDHEN and SYDVKM. The CDR3 has 15 amino acids, counting the end cysteine and phenylalanine. The CDR3 DNA has 45 bases and is translated from base 1.